What follows are 2 T cell receptor beta chains derived from one specimen sequenced in a study of blood T cell repertoires in COVID-19. Generated by immunoSEQ multiplex PCR, the TCRdb table keeps only in-frame clones and is missing some. This sample has about 13,000 clones; around 90% occur once, and the top ten carry about 14%. The sequencing sample was made of peripheral blood. These receptors all come from a human donor in a cohort sampled during active COVID-19.

This CDR3 reads CASSRTVISYEQYF. The CDR3, as DNA: TGTGCCAGCAGTAGGACAGTAATCTCCTACGAGCAGTACTTC. V gene TRBV28 combines with J gene TRBJ2-7, with TRBD1 as a possible D gene (6 bases). Germline values: CDR1 MDHEN, CDR2 SYDVKM. Trimming left V 5 bases short and J 0 bases short, with 11 bases between. The CDR3 has 14 amino acids.

V gene TRBV9 combines with J gene TRBJ1-4; D is perhaps TRBD1 (5 bases). The CDR3 totals 13 residues. The germline CDR1 and CDR2 sequences are SGDLS and YYNGEE. Trimming took off 4 bases at V and 4 bases at J, with 8 bases between the two ends. The CDR3 spells CASSRDFNEKLFF. The CDR3 coding sequence is TGTGCCAGCAGCCGGGACTTTAATGAAAAACTGTTTTTT.